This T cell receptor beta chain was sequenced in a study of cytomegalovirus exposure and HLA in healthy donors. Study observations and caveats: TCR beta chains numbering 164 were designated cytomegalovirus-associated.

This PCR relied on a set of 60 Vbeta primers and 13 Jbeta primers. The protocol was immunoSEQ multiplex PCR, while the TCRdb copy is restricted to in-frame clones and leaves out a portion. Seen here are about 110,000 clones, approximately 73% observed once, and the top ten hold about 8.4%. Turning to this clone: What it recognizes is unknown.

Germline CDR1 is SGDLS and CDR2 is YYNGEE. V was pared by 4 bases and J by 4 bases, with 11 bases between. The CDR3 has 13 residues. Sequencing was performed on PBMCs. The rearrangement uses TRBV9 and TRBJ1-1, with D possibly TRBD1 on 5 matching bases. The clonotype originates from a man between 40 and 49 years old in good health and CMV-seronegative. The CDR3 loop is CASSLRVTTEAFF. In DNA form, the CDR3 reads TGTGCCAGCAGCCTCAGGGTTACCACTGAAGCTTTCTTT. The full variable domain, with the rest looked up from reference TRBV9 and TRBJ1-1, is DSGVTQTPKHLITATGQRVTLRCSPRSGDLSVYWYQQSLDQGLQFLIQYYNGEERAKGNILERFSAQQFPDLHSELNLSSLELGDSALYFCASSLRVTTEAFFGQGTRLTVV.